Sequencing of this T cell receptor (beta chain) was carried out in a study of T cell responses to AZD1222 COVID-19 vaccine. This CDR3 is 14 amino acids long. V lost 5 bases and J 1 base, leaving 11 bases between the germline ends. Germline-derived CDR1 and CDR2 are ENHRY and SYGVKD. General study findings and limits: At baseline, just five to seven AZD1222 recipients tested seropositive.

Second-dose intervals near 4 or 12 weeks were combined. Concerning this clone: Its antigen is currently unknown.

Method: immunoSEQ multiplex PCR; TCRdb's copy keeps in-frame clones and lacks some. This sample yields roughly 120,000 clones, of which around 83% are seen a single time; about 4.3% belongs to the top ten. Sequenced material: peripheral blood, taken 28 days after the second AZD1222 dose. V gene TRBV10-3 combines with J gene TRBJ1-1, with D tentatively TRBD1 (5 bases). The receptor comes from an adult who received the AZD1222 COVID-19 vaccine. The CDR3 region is CAISSQTENTEAFF. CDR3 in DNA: TGTGCCATCAGTAGCCAGACAGAGAACACTGAAGCTTTCTTT.